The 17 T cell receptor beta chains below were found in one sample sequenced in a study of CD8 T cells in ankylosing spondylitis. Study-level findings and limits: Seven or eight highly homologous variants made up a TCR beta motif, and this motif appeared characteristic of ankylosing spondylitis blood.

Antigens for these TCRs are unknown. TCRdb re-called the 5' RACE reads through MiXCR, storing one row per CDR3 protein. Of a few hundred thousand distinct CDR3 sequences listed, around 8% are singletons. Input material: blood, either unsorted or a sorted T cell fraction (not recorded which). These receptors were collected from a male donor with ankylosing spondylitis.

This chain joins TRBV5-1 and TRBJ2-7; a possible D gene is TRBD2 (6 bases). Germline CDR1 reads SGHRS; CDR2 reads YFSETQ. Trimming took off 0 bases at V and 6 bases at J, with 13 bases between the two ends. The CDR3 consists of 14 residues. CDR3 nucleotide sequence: TGCGCCAGCAGCTTGGAGACTAGGTCTTCCGAGCAGTACTTC. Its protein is CASSLETRSSEQYF.

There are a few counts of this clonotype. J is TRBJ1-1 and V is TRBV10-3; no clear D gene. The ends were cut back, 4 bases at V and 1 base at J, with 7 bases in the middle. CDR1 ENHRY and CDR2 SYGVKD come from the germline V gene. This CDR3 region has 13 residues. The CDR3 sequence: CAISAGRNTEAFF. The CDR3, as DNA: TGTGCCATCAGTGCCGGCAGGAACACTGAAGCTTTCTTT.

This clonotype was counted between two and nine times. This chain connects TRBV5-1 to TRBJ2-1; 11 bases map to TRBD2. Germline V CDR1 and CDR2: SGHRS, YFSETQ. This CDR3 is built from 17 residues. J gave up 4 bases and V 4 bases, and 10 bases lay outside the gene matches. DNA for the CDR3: TGCGCCAGCAGCCAAACTAGCGGGAGTGCTTTTTACAATGAGCAGTTCTTC. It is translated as CASSQTSGSAFYNEQFF.

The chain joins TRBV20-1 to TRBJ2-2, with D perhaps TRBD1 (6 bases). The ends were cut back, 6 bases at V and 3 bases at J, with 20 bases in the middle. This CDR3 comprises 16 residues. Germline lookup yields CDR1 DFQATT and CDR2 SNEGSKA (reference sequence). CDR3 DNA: TGCAGTGCGAAGCAGGACACAGGGATTTACACCGGGGAGCTGTTTTTT. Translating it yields CSAKQDTGIYTGELFF.

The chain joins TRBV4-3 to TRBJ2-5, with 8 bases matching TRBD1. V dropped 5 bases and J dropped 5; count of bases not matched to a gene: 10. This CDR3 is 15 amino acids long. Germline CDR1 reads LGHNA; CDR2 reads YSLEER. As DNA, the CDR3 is TGCGCCAGCAGCAAACGGACAGGGCTTAGGGAGACCCAGTACTTC. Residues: CASSKRTGLRETQYF.

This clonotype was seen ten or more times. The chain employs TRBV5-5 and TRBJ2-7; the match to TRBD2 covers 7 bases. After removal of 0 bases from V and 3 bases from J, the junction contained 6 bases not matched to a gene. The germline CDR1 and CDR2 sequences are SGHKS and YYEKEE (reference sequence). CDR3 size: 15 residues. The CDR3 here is CASSLASGSFYEQYF. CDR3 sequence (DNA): TGTGCCAGCAGCTTGGCTAGCGGATCCTTCTACGAGCAGTACTTC.

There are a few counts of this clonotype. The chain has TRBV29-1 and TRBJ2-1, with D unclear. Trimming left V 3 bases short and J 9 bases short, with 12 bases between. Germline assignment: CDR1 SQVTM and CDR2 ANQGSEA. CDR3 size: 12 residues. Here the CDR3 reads CSVDAGFVEQFF. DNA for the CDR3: TGCAGCGTTGATGCAGGTTTTGTTGAGCAGTTCTTC.

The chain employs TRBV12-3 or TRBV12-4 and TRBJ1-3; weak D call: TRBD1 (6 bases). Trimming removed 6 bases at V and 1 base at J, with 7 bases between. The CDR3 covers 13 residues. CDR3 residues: CASRTGSGNTIYF. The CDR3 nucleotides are TGTGCCAGCAGAACAGGGTCTGGAAACACCATATATTTT.

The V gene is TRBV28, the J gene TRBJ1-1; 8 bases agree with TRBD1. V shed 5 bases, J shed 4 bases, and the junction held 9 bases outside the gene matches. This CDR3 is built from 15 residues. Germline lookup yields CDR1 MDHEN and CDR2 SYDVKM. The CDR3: CASSQNLQGGTEAFF. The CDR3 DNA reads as TGTGCCAGCAGTCAAAACCTACAGGGGGGCACTGAAGCTTTCTTT.

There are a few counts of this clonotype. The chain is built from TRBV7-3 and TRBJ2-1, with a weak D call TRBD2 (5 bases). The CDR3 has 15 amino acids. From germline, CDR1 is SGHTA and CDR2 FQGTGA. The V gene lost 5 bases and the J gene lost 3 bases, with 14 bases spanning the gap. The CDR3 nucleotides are TGTGCCAGCAGCCCTCTAGCCTCCGGCTACAATGAGCAGTTCTTC. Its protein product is CASSPLASGYNEQFF.

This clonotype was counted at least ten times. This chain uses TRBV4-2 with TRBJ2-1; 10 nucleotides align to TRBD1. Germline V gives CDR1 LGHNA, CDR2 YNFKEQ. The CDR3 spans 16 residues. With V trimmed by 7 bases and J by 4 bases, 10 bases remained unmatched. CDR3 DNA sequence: TGTGCCAGCACCTCTACCCGACAGGGGGCTTACAATGAGCAGTTCTTC. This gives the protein CASTSTRQGAYNEQFF.

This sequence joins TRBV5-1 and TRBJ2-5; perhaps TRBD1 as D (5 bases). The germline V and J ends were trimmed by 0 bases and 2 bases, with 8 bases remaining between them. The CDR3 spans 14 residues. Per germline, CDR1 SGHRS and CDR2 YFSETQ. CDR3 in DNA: TGCGCCAGCAGCTTGGGGGGCCTGCAAGAGACCCAGTACTTC. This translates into CASSLGGLQETQYF.

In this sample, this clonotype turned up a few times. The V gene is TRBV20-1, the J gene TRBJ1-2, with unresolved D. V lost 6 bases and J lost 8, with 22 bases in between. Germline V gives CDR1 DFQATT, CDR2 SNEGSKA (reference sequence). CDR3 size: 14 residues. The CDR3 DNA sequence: TGCAGTGCCACGCCGGACGGTCGGTATGGCGGCTACACCTTC. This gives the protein CSATPDGRYGGYTF.

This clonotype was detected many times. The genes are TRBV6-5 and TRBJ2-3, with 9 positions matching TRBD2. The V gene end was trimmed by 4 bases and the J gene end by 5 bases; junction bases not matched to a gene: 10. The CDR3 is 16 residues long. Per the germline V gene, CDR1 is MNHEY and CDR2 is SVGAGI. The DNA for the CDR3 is TGTGCCAGCAGTTCCCTGTGGCGGGAGGGCCAAGATACGCAGTATTTT. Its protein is CASSSLWREGQDTQYF.

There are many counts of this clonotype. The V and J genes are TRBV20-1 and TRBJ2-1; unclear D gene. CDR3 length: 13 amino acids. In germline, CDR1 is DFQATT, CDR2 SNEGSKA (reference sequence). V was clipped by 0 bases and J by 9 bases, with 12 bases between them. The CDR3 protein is CSARDGVSLEQFF. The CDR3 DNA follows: TGCAGTGCTAGAGATGGGGTTAGCCTTGAGCAGTTCTTC.

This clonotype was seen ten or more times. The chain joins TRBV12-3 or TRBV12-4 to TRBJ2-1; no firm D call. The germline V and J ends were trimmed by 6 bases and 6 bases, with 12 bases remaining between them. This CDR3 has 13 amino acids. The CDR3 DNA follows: TGTGCCAGCAGGAAGACTCCGCGCAATGAGCAGTTCTTC. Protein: CASRKTPRNEQFF.

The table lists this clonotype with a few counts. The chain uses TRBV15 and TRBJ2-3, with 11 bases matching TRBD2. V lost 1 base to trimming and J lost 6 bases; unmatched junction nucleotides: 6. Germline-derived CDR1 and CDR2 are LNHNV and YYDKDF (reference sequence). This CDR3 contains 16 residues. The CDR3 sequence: CATSRVTSGSSDTQYF. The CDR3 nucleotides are TGTGCCACCAGCAGAGTAACTAGCGGGAGTTCCGATACGCAGTATTTT.